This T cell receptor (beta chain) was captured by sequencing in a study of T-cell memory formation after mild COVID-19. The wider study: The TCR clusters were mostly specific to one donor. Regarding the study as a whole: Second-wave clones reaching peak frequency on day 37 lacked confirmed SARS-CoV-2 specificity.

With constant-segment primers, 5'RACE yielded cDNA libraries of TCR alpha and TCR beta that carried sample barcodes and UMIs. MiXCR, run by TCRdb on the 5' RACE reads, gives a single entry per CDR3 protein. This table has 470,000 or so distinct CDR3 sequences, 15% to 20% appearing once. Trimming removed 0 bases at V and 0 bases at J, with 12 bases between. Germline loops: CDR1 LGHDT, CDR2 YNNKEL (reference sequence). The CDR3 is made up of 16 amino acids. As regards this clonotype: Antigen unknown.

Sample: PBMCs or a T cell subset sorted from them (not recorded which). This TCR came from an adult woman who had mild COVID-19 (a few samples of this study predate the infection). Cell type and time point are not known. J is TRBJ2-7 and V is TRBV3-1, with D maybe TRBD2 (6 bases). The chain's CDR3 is CASSQDPGGSSYEQYF. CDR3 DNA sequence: TGTGCCAGCAGCCAAGACCCCGGGGGTAGCTCCTACGAGCAGTACTTC.